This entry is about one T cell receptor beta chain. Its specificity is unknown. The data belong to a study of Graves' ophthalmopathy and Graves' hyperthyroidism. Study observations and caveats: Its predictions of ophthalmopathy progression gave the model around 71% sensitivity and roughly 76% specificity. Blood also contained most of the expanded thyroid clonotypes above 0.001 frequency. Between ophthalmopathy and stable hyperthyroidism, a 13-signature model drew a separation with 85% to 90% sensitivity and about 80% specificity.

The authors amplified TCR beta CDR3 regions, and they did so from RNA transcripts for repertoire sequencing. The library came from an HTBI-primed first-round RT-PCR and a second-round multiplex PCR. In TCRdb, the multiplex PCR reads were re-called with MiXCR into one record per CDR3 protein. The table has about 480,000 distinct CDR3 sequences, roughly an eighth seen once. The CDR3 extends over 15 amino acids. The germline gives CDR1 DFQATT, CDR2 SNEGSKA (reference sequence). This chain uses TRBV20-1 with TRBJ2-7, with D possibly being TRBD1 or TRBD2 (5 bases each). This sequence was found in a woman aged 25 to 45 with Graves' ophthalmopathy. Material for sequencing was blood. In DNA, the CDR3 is TGCAGTGCTAGTCCCATGGGGCAGGGACCGAACGAGCAGTACGTG. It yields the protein CSASPMGQGPNEQYV.